The rows below give T cell receptor beta chains drawn from one sample of a study of response to subunit inactivated influenza vaccine. TCRdb independently ran MiXCR on the RT-PCR reads; one entry per CDR3 protein. The sample lists approximately 500,000 distinct CDR3 sequences; about an eighth were seen once. Material: PBMCs from blood, obtained more than 35 days after vaccination. The receptors derive from a man aged 50-60 years who received an inactivated influenza vaccine. Each CDR3 is given with its conserved first and last residue. Each record gives: CDR3 DNA, CDR3 protein, J gene, D gene, V gene, clone size. D genes are given only for firm matches. Clone size appears in some rows only: once, few, many, or a class for an expanded clone.

TGTGCCAGTGACAGGGAGAGGGAAAAACTGTTTTTT CASDREREKLFF TRBJ1-4 TRBD1 TRBV2 .
TGCAGCTACACGGGCGCGGCGAAAAACATTCAGTACTTC CSYTGAAKNIQYF TRBJ2-4 . TRBV29-1 many
TGTGCCAGCAGCTTAGCGCTCCTAGCGGGTACGAACGAGCAGTACTTC CASSLALLAGTNEQYF TRBJ2-7 TRBD2 TRBV7-2 .
TGTGCCACCAGCGAGGGGAACTATGGCTACACCTTC CATSEGNYGYTF TRBJ1-2 . TRBV24-1 many
TGTGCCAGCAGTTTAGGGACTAGCCTTTTAGATACGCAGTATTTT CASSLGTSLLDTQYF TRBJ2-3 TRBD2 TRBV28 few
TGCAGTGCTAGAGCCCCAAACAGGGGTCTTCTTGAGTTCTTC CSARAPNRGLLEFF TRBJ2-1 TRBD1 TRBV20-1 many
TGTGCCAGCAGCTTGTTCGACAGATCTGACAATGAGCAGTTCTTC CASSLFDRSDNEQFF TRBJ2-1 . TRBV5-6 .
TGTGCCAGCAGGGGGAGAACGGGACAGGGATACAATGAGCAGTTCTTC CASRGRTGQGYNEQFF TRBJ2-1 TRBD1 TRBV2 few
TGTGCCAGCAGCTTTCGGACTAGCGGGAGCACAGATACGCAGTATTTT CASSFRTSGSTDTQYF TRBJ2-3 TRBD2 TRBV7-2 few
TGCGCCAGCAGCTTGGTTGGGACAACTAGCACAGATACGCAGTATTTT CASSLVGTTSTDTQYF TRBJ2-3 . TRBV5-1 many
TGTGCCAGCAGCTTAGGTCGGTTACAGACTTCCTACGAGCAGTACTTC CASSLGRLQTSYEQYF TRBJ2-7 . TRBV7-2 .
TGTGCCAGCAGTTTATTCGGGAGTCTCGAGCAGTACTTC CASSLFGSLEQYF TRBJ2-7 . TRBV12-3/TRBV12-4 .
TGCGCCAGCAGCCAAGAGCGGCGTAATGAGCAGTTCTTC CASSQERRNEQFF TRBJ2-1 . TRBV4-3 many
TGTGCCAGCAGCTTAGGCTCCGTTTACCTCACAGATACGCAGTATTTT CASSLGSVYLTDTQYF TRBJ2-3 . TRBV11-1 .
TGCAGTGGTTCAGGGCAGCAGGCCCAGTACTTC CSGSGQQAQYF TRBJ2-5 . TRBV20-1 many
TGTGCCAGCAGTGAACTAGCGTCGACAGATACGCAGTATTTT CASSELASTDTQYF TRBJ2-3 TRBD2 TRBV9 .
TGCAGTGCTAGAGAAACAGGCGGAGGACAGAAAAACACTGAAGCTTTCTTT CSARETGGGQKNTEAFF TRBJ1-1 . TRBV20-1 .
TGCAGTGCTCCCCCACGACAGGGGACTTACAATGAGCAGTTCTTC CSAPPRQGTYNEQFF TRBJ2-1 TRBD1 TRBV20-1 few
TGCAGCGTGGGCGGCGGTTCTAGCACAGATACGCAGTATTTT CSVGGGSSTDTQYF TRBJ2-3 . TRBV29-1 .
TGTGCCAGCAGACAACTAGCGGTAGAAGAGACCCAGTACTTC CASRQLAVEETQYF TRBJ2-5 TRBD2 TRBV7-9 few
TGCGCCAGCAGCCAAGTCACGGGGGCGACGGAGCAGTATTTT CASSQVTGATEQYF TRBJ2-3 . TRBV4-3 many
TGTGCCAGCAGTCTGAGGGTCTTCAGCACAGATACGCAGTATTTT CASSLRVFSTDTQYF TRBJ2-3 . TRBV27 .
TGTGCCAGCAGGGAGACAGGCGGGTACTATGGCTACACCTTC CASRETGGYYGYTF TRBJ1-2 . TRBV6-1 few
TGTGCCAGCAGCCAAGCGGGAGGGTCAGATACGCAGTATTTT CASSQAGGSDTQYF TRBJ2-3 TRBD2 TRBV12-3/TRBV12-4 .
TGCTGTGCTAGAGATCTTCGGGGGACAGGGGTCCGGGGGAACTTT CCARDLRGTGVRGNF TRBJ1-6 TRBD1 TRBV20-1 .
TGCGCCAGCACCCAGGGGATAACTACTAGCACAGATACGCAGTATTTT CASTQGITTSTDTQYF TRBJ2-3 . TRBV5-1 .
TGTGCCAGCAGTGACACAGGGGGCAAGAATGAGCAGTTCTTC CASSDTGGKNEQFF TRBJ2-1 TRBD1 TRBV6-4 medium-sized
TGTGCCAGCAGCTTAGCATTCTACACCGGGGAGCTGTTTTTT CASSLAFYTGELFF TRBJ2-2 . TRBV11-2 .
TGTGCCAGCAGTCCGGACAGGGCTAGATCCAATGAGCAGTTCTTC CASSPDRARSNEQFF TRBJ2-1 TRBD1 TRBV7-2 few
TGTGCCACCAGCAGAGTAACCGGGACAGGGGGCGGTGAGCAGTTCTTC CATSRVTGTGGGEQFF TRBJ2-1 TRBD1 TRBV15 few
TGTGCCAGCCAAGGGACAGATGAGCAGTACTTC CASQGTDEQYF TRBJ2-7 TRBD1 TRBV13 few
TGTGCCATCAGGACGGGACTAGCGGGAGGCGAGCAGTTCTTC CAIRTGLAGGEQFF TRBJ2-1 TRBD2 TRBV10-3 .
TGCGCCAGCGGACTGACTAGCGCGAGGACAGATACGCAGTATTTT CASGLTSARTDTQYF TRBJ2-3 TRBD2 TRBV10-2 .
TGCAGTGCCCAACCGGGACAGATTAATCAGCCCCAGCATTTT CSAQPGQINQPQHF TRBJ1-5 TRBD1 TRBV20-1 many
TGTGCCAGCAGATCATACAATGAGCAGTTCTTC CASRSYNEQFF TRBJ2-1 . TRBV28 many
TGTGCCAGTAGTCCGCGGACAGGGTTTGAAGCTTTCTTT CASSPRTGFEAFF TRBJ1-1 TRBD1 TRBV19 .
TGTGCCTGTTCCGGCAGGGTAAACTACGAGCAGTACTTC CACSGRVNYEQYF TRBJ2-7 . TRBV30 .
TGTGCCAGCAGCCCGTGGAGGGACTACCCCTCTGGGGCCAACGTCCTGACTTTC CASSPWRDYPSGANVLTF TRBJ2-6 TRBD2 TRBV11-2 .
TGCAGCGTTGAAGCGGGGGTCGTGAACACTGAAGCTTTCTTT CSVEAGVVNTEAFF TRBJ1-1 . TRBV29-1 many